Reported below is one T cell receptor beta chain. Its target is unknown. The genes and germline here are from mouse. The read finishes 4 residues shy of the CDR3 end, and the germline J gene is used to complete it. CDR3 length equals 12 residues. Germline CDR1 and CDR2: LGHNA and YNLKQL (reference sequence). Trimming removed 1 base at V and 5 bases at J, with 3 bases between. The sample originates from a study of CD8+ T cells in alopecia areata. Study as a whole: Those receiving the skin were approximately 6-10-week-old female C3H/HeJ mice, whose grafts came from roughly 6-13-month-old C3H/HeJ donors with spontaneous alopecia.

Findings and caveats of the study: Clonality was higher in lesional than normal scalp, especially in alopecia totalis/universalis. Against the mouse data, patients shared TCRs less clearly, possibly for HLA reasons.

The pooled cutaneous lymph node cells were sorted using several markers (CD4, CD8alpha, NKG2D, NKG2ACE and others). Once RNA had been extracted, it was reverse transcribed into cDNA to act as the sequencing template. Produced via immunoSEQ multiplex PCR; TCRdb's table is partial and in-frame only. This repertoire holds 250,000 or so clones, and none appear only once. The source is a C3H/HeJ mouse with alopecia areata. This mouse strain has H2-k as its MHC haplotype. The V and J genes are TRBV5 and TRBJ2-1; D ambiguous. The sample consisted of CD4+ T cells sorted from a lymph node. CDR3 protein: CASSQGDAEQFF. The covered CDR3 bases are TGTGCCAGCAGCCAAGGGGATGCT.